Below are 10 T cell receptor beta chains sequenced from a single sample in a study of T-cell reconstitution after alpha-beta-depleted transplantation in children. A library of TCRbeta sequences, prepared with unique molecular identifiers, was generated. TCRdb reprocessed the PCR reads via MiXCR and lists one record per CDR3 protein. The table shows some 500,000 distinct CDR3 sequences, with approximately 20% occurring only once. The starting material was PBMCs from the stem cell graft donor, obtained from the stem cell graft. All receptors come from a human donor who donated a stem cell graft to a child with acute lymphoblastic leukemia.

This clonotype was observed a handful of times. CDR3 nucleotides: TGCAGTGCTCCCAACTTTAGGGGGGGCCCGGAGCAGTACTTC. Protein sequence: CSAPNFRGGPEQYF. This chain links TRBV20-1 with TRBJ2-7; tentatively, D is TRBD2 (7 bases). Deletions cut 5 bases from V and 7 bases from J, with 21 bases between. The CDR3 loop spans 14 amino acids. Germline loops: CDR1 DFQATT, CDR2 SNEGSKA (reference sequence).

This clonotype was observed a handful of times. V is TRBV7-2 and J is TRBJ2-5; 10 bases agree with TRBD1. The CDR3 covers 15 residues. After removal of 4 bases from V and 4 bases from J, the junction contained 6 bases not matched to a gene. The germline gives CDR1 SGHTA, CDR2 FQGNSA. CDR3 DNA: TGTGCCAGCAGCTCTCCGGGACAGGGGATAGAGACCCAGTACTTC. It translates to CASSSPGQGIETQYF.

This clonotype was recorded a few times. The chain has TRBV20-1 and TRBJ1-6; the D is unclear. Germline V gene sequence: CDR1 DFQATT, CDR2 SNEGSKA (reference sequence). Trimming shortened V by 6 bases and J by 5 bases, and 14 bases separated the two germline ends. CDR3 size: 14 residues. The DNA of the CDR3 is TGCAGTGCGGCACCGGCGAGGAATAATTCACCCCTCCACTTT. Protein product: CSAAPARNNSPLHF.

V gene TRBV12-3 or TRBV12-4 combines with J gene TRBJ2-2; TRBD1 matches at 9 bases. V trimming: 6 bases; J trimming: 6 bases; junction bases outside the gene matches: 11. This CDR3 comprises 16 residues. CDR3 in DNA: TGTGCCAGCAGGACTTGGACAGGGGCAGGCGCCGGGGAGCTGTTTTTT. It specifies CASRTWTGAGAGELFF.

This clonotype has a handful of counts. This CDR3 reads CASRLLGLANEKLFF. The CDR3 DNA is TGCGCCAGCAGACTTCTGGGTCTTGCTAATGAAAAACTGTTTTTT. The chain recombines TRBV4-1 with TRBJ1-4; D is unclear. CDR1 and CDR2 (germline): MGHRA, YSYEKL. Trimming shortened V by 6 bases and J by 3 bases, and 14 bases separated the two germline ends. The CDR3 is made up of 15 amino acids.

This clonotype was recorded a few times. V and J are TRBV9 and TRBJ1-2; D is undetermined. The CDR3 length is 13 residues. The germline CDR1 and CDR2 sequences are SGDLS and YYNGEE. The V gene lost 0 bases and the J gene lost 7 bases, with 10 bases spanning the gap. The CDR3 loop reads CASSVGTASGYTF. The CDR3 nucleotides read TGTGCCAGCAGCGTAGGGACGGCCAGTGGCTACACCTTC.

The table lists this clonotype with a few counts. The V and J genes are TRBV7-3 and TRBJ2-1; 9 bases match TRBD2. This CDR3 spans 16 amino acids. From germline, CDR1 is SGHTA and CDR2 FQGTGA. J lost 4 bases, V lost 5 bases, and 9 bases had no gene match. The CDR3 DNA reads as TGTGCCAGCAGCCCCCTTAGCGGGAGAGGTTACAATGAGCAGTTCTTC. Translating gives CASSPLSGRGYNEQFF.

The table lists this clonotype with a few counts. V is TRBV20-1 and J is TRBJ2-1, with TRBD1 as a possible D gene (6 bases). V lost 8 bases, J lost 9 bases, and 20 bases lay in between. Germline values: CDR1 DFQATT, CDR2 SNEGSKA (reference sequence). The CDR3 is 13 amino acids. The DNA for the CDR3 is TGCAGTCAAGGGGGTCTACATGTCGGTGAGCAGTTCTTC. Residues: CSQGGLHVGEQFF.

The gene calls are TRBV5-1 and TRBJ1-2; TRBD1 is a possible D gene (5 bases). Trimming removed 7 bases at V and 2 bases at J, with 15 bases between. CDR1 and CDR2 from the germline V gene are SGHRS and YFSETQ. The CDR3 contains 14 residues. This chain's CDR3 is CASGQTDSNYGYTF. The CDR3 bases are TGCGCCAGCGGCCAGACAGACAGCAACTATGGCTACACCTTC.

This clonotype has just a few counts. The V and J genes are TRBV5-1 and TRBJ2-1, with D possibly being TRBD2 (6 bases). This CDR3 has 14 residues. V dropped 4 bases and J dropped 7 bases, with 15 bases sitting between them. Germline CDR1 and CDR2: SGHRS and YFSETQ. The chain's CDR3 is CASSPGVGLNEQFF. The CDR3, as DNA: TGCGCCAGCAGCCCGGGGGTGGGATTGAATGAGCAGTTCTTC. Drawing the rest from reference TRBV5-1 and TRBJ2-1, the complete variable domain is KAGVTQTPRYLIKTRGQQVTLSCSPISGHRSVSWYQQTPGQGLQFLFEYFSETQRNKGNFPGRFSGRQFSNSRSEMNVSTLELGDSALYLCASSPGVGLNEQFFGPGTRLTVL.